This T cell receptor (beta chain) was identified during a study of cytomegalovirus exposure and HLA in healthy donors. Study context: Samples from HLA-typed donors yielded about 85 million unique TCRs in an early data release. Study-level points and caveats: The study had only CMV serostatus as immune exposure information. The classifier, whose performance was assessed in both the original and validation cohorts, reportedly diagnosed cytomegalovirus status with high specificity and sensitivity. A later analysis linked a missense variant in DCLRE1C to the trimming of TCR beta V and J genes.

Both 60 Vbeta primers and 13 Jbeta primers went into the PCR. Here immunoSEQ multiplex PCR was the method, and the copy in TCRdb shows in-frame clones only, minus some. Of 77,000 or so clones in the sample, 75% were seen once. The V gene's germline CDR1 is SNHLY and CDR2 FYNNEI. The V end lost 4 bases, the J end lost 3 bases, and 16 bases lay between the germline ends. This CDR3 region has 15 residues. Regarding this clone: As yet, its antigen is unknown.

The chain carries TRBV2 and TRBJ2-7; TRBD2 is a possible D gene (6 bases). The clonotype originates from a woman aged 40 to 55 in good health and CMV-seronegative. The specimen was PBMCs. CDR3 region: CASSVGRGRDYEQYF. CDR3 in DNA: TGTGCCAGCAGTGTTGGGCGGGGCAGGGACTACGAGCAGTACTTC. Variable domain in full (rest from reference TRBV2 and TRBJ2-7): EPEVTQTPSHQVTQMGQEVILRCVPISNHLYFYWYRQILGQKVEFLVSFYNNEISEKSEIFDDQFSVERPDGSNFTLKIRSTKLEDSAMYFCASSVGRGRDYEQYFGPGTRLTVT.